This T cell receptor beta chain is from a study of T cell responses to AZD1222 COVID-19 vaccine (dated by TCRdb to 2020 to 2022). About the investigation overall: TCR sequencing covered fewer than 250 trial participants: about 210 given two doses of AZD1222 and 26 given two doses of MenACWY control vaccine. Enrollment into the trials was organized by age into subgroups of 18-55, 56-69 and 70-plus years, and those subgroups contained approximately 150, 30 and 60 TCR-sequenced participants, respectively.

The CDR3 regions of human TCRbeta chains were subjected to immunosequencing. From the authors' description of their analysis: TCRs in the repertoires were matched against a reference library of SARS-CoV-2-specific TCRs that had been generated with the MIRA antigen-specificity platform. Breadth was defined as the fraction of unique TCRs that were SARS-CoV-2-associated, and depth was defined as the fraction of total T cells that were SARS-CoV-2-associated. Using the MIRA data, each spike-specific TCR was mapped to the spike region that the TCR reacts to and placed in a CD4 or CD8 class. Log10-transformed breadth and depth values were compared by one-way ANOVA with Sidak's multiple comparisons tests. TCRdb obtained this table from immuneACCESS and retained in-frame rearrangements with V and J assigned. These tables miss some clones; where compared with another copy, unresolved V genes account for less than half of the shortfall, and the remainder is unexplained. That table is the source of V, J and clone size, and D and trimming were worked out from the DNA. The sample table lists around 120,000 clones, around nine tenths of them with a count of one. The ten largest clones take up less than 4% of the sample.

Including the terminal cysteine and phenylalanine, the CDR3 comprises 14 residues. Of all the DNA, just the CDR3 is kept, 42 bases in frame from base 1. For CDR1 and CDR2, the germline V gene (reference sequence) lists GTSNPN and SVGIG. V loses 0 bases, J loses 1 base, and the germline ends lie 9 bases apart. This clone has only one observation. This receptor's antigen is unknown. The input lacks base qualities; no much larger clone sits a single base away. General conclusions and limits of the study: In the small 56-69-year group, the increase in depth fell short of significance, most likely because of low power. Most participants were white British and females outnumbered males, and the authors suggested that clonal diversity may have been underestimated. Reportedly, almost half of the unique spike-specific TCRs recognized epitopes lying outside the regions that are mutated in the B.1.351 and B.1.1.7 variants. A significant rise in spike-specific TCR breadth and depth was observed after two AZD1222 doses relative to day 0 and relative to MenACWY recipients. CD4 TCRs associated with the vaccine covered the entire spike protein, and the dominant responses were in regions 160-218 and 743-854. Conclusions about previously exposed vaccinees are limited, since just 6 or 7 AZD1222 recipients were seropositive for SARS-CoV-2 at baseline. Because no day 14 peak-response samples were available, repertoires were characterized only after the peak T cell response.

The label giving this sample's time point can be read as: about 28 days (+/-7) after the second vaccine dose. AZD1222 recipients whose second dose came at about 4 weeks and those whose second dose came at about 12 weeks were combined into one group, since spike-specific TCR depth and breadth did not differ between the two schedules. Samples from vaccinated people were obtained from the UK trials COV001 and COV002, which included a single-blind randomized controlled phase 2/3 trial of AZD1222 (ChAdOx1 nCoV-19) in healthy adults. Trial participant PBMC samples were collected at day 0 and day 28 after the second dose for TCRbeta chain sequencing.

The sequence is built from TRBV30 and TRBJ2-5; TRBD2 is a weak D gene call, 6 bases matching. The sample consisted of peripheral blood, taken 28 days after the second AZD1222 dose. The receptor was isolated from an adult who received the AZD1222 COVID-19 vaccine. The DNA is TGTGCCTGGAGTGTATTAGCGGCCCAAGAGACCCAGTACTTC. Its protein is CAWSVLAAQETQYF.